This T cell receptor (beta chain) originates from a study of T cell repertoires in cytomegalovirus infection. One entry per CDR3 protein results from TCRdb running MiXCR on the reads. In the table there are about 920,000 distinct CDR3 sequences, approximately 32% of which are singletons. General study findings and limits: Across the ex vivo response, the dominant clonotypes were HLA-C-restricted CMV-specific TCR beta clonotypes.

CDR1 is MGHRA, CDR2 YSYEKL, per germline. CDR3 size: 13 residues. The ends were cut back, 6 bases at V and 8 bases at J, with 14 bases in the middle. This clonotype was counted only a few times. Antigen: not known. The rearrangement links TRBV4-1 to TRBJ2-1; TRBD2 might be the D (6 bases). The material was cultured CD8+ T cells from PBMCs, obtained from culture after CMV antigen stimulation. This TCR came from a human donor in good health (CMV status not recorded). Some clones in this sample may be carry-over from other donors' samples. DNA for the CDR3: TGCGCCAGCAGTCCGGGACTCAGCTATGAGCAGTTCTTC. Its translation: CASSPGLSYEQFF.